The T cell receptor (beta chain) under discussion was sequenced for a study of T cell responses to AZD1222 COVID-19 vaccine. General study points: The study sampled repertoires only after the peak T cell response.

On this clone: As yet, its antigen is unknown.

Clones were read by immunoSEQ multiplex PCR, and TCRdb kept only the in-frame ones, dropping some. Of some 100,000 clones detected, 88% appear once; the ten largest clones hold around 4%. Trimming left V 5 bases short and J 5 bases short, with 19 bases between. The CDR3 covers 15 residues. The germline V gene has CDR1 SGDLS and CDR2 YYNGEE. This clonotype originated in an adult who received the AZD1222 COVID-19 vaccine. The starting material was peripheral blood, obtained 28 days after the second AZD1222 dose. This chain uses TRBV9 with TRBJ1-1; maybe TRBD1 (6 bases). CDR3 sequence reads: CASSKSNRVGTEAFF. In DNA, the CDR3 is TGTGCCAGCAGTAAGTCAAACAGGGTGGGGACTGAAGCTTTCTTT.